The TCR beta chain under discussion was sequenced for a study of long-term antiretroviral therapy in people with HIV. With survey level as its setting, the immunoSEQ assay was v3.0. Clones were sequenced by immunoSEQ multiplex PCR, and TCRdb holds only the in-frame ones, with some missing. In the table there are under 45,000 clones, roughly 80% of which are singletons. The CDR3 runs to 15 residues. Trimming cost V 1 base and J 4 bases, with 14 bases left between them. The germline V gene encodes CDR1 MGHRA and CDR2 YSYEKL. Everyone in the study who had HIV was treated in the United States. The sequence was collected from a man aged 18 to 35 with HIV. Sample: unsorted PBMCs, taken 1 year after starting antiretroviral therapy. V is TRBV4-1 and J is TRBJ2-7; maybe TRBD2 (7 bases). The CDR3 coding sequence is TGCGCCAGCAGCCAAGGCGGGGGCAGTCCTTACGAGCAGTACTTC. Its translation is CASSQGGGSPYEQYF.